This T cell receptor (beta chain) was found in a study of shared clonotypes between healthy human individuals. Splitting of each subset's genomic DNA was done evenly across several immunoSEQ plates. Generated by immunoSEQ multiplex PCR, the TCRdb table keeps only in-frame clones and is missing some. The data hold around 750,000 clones, with approximately 79% observed a single time. Trimming took 5 bases from V and 0 from J; bases not matched to a gene: 6. Per germline, CDR1 MDHEN and CDR2 SYDVKM. The CDR3 contains 15 residues. The study drew all its donors from Caucasian adults living in Nashville, Tennessee. CD4+ cells were split into CD45RA+ naive and CD45RA-negative memory subsets.

Sequencing was done on a sample of memory CD4+ T cells sorted from blood. Sample subset: CD45RA-negative fraction. This chain joins TRBV28 and TRBJ2-5, with 7 bases fitting TRBD1. The receptor's source is a woman between 25 and 40 years old in good health. The CDR3 spells CASSTTDRYQETQYF. The CDR3 DNA reads TGTGCCAGCAGTACTACGGACAGGTACCAAGAGACCCAGTACTTC.